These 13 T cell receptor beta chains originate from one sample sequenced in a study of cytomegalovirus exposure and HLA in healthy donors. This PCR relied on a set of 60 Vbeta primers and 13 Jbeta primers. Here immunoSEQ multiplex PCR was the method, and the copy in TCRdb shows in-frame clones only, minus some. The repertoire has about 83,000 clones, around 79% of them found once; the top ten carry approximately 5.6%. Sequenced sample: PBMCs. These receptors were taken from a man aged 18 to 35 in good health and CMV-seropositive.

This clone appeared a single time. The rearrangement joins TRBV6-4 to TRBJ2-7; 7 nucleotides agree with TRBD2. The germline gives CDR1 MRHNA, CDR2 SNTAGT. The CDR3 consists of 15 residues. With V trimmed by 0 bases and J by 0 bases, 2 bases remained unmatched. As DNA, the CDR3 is TGTGCCAGCAGTGACTCGCGCGGGAGCTCCTACGAGCAGTACTTC. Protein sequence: CASSDSRGSSYEQYF.

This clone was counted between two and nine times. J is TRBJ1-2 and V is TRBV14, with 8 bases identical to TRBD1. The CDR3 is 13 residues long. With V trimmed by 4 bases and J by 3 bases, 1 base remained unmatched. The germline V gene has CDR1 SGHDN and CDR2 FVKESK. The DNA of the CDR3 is TGTGCCAGCAGCCGGGACAGGTACTATGGCTACACCTTC. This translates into CASSRDRYYGYTF.

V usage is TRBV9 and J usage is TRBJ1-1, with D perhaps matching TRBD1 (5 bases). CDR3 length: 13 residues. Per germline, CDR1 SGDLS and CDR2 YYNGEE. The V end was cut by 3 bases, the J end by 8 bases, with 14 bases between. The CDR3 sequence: CASSASGGREAFF. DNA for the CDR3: TGTGCCAGCAGCGCCTCGGGGGGAAGAGAAGCTTTCTTT.

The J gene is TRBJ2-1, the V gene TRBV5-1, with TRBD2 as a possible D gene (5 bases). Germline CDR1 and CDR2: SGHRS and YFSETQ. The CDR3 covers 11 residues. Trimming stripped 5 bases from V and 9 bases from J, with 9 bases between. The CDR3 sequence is CASRTGFEQFF. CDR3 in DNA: TGCGCCAGCAGAACGGGATTTGAGCAGTTCTTC.

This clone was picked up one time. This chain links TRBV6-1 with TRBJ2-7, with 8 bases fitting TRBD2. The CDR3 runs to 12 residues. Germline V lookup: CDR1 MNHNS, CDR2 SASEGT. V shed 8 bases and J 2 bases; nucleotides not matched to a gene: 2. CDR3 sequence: CASRGGTYEQYF. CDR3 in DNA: TGTGCCAGCCGCGGGGGGACCTACGAGCAGTACTTC.

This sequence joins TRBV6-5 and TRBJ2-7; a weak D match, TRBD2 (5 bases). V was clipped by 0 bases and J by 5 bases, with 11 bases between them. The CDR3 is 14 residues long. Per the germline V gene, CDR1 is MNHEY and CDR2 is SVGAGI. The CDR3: CASSYSRVTHEQYF. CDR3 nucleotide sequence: TGTGCCAGCAGTTACTCGCGGGTAACCCACGAGCAGTACTTC.

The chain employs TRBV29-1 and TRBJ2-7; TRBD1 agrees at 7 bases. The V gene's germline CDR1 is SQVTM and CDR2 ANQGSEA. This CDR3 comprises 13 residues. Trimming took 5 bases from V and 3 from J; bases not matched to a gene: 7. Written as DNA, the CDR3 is TGCAGCGTTTCCGGGACAGAGATCTACGAGCAGTACTTC. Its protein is CSVSGTEIYEQYF.

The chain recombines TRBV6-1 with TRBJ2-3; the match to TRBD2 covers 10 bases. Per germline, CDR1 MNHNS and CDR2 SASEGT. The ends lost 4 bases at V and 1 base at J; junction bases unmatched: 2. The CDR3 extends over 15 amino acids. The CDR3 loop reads CASSASGRGTDTQYF. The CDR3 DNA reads TGTGCCAGCAGTGCTAGCGGGAGAGGCACAGATACGCAGTATTTT.

CDR3 DNA: TGTGCCAGCTCACCAACCGGGACAGGGGTCTACCAGCCCCAGCATTTT. Amino acid sequence: CASSPTGTGVYQPQHF. V is TRBV18 and J is TRBJ1-5, with TRBD1 matching over 10 bases. The V and J ends lost 2 bases and 7 bases, in that order; junction bases with no gene match: 8. From germline, CDR1 is KGHSH and CDR2 LQKENI. This CDR3 contains 16 residues.

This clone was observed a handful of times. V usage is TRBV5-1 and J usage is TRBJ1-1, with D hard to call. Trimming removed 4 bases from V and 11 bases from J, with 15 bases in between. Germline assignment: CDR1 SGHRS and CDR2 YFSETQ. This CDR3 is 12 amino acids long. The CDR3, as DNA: TGCGCCAGCAGCCAAGGACGAGAGCGGGCTTTCTTT. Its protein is CASSQGRERAFF.

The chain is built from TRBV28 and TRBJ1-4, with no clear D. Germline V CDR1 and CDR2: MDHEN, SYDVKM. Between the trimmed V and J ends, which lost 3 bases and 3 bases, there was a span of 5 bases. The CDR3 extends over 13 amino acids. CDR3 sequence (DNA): TGTGCCAGCAGTTTTTGGCCTAATGAAAAACTGTTTTTT. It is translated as CASSFWPNEKLFF.

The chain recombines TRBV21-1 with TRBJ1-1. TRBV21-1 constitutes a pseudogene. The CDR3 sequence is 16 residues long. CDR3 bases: TGTGCCAGCAGCCCCGACGGGGGGCCCGCCTTGGCTGAAGCTTTCTTT. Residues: CASSPDGGPALAEAFF.

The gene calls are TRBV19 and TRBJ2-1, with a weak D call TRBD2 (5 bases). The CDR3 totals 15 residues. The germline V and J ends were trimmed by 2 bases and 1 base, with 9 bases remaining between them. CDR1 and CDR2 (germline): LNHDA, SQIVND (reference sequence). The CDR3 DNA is TGTGCCAGTAGTATAAACGGGATATCCTACAATGAGCAGTTCTTC. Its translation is CASSINGISYNEQFF.